Below, one T cell receptor beta chain is given with its context. The antigen is undetermined. This sample is part of a study of shared clonotypes between healthy human individuals. Study observations and caveats: About 4.5% of naive CD4 clonotypes were common to four donors. Sequencing depth was expected to influence donor clonotype sharing.

The CDR3 runs 16 residues. Germline V gene data show CDR1 as MRHNA and CDR2 as SNTAGT. The ends were cut back, 2 bases at V and 8 bases at J, with 18 bases in the middle. Running of the assay took place at deep level. Genomic DNA from each subset was divided evenly over several immunoSEQ plates. Profiled with immunoSEQ multiplex PCR; TCRdb holds only in-frame clones, not every one. The sample yields about 2.4 million clones, approximately 94% seen once. This clonotype was sampled from a man younger than 35 in good health. Some clones in this sample may be carry-over from other donors' samples. The specimen sequenced was naive CD4+ T cells from PBMCs. The subset here: CD45RA+ positively selected. The chain combines TRBV6-4 with TRBJ1-4; D unresolved. This chain's CDR3 is CASSDVWATWLEKLFF. DNA for the CDR3: TGTGCCAGCAGTGACGTCTGGGCTACGTGGTTGGAAAAACTGTTTTTT.